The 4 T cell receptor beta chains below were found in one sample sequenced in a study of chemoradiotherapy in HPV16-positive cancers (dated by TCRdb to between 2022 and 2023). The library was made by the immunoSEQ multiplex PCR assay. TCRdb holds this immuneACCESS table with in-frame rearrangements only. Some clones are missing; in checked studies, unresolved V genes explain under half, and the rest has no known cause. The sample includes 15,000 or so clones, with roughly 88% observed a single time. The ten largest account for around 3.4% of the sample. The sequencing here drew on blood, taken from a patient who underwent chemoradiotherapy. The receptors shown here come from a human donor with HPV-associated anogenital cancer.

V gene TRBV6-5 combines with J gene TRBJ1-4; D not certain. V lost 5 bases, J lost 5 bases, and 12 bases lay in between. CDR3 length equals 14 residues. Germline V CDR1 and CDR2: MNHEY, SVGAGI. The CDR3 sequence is CASSPDTWNEKLFF. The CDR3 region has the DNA TGTGCCAGCAGTCCTGACACTTGGAATGAAAAACTGTTTTTT.

As DNA, the CDR3 is TGTGCCAGCAGCTTAGATGCGGGGGCCTTGAACACTGAAGCTTTCTTT. Translating gives CASSLDAGALNTEAFF. The chain is built from TRBV7-9 and TRBJ1-1; D may be TRBD1 (6 bases). The CDR3 has 16 amino acids. CDR1 is SEHNR and CDR2 is FQNEAQ in the germline V gene (reference sequence). Trimming removed 1 base from V and 0 bases from J, with 12 bases in between.

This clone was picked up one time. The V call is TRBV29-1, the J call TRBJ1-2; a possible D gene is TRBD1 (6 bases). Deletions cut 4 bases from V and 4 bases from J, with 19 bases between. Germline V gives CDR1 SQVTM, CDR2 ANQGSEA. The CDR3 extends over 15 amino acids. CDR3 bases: TGCAGCGTTGGGGGGGGCCGGGCAGGCGGCTATGGCTACACCTTC. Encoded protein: CSVGGGRAGGYGYTF.

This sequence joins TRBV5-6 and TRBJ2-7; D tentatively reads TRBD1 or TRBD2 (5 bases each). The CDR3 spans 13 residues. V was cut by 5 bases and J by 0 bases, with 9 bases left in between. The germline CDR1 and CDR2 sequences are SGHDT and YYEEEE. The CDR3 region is CASSFGTSYEQYF. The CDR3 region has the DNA TGTGCCAGCAGTTTTGGGACCTCCTACGAGCAGTACTTC.